What follows are 14 T cell receptor beta chains derived from one specimen sequenced in a study of PD-1 blockade in classical Hodgkin lymphoma (dated by TCRdb to 2019 to 2021). The sample's time point label, decoded: cycle 4 day 1 (C4D1), after around six weeks of nivolumab. Every trial patient had relapsed following autologous stem cell transplantation, and prior brentuximab vedotin exposure was what differed among cohorts A, B and C. Receptor libraries were prepared by the immunoSEQ multiplex PCR assay. In its TCRdb copy, this immuneACCESS table keeps in-frame sequences only and misses some clones. Where compared with another copy, unresolved V genes explain less than half of these, and the others have no known cause. Counted in this sample were around 25,000 clones; around three quarters of them appeared once. 25% to 30% of the sample is taken by the ten largest. This sample comprised peripheral blood mononuclear cells (PBMCs), obtained before the fourth cycle of nivolumab. These receptors were taken from a human donor with classical Hodgkin lymphoma.

The chain carries TRBV4-2 and TRBJ1-1; possibly TRBD1 for D (5 bases). V shed 3 bases and J shed 6 bases, with 8 bases lying between them. Germline CDR1 reads LGHNA; CDR2 reads YNFKEQ. The CDR3 has 12 amino acids. The CDR3 DNA is TGTGCCAGCAGCCATTGGGGGGCTGAAGCTTTCTTT. As protein: CASSHWGAEAFF.

V is TRBV7-2 and J is TRBJ1-5, with no clear D. V lost 5 bases, J lost 4 bases, and 9 bases lay in between. The CDR3 loop spans 13 amino acids. Germline V CDR1 and CDR2: SGHTA, FQGNSA. The DNA for the CDR3 is TGTGCCAGCAGCAGACGGTTGAATCAGCCCCAGCATTTT. Its translation: CASSRRLNQPQHF.

The rearrangement uses TRBV5-1 and TRBJ2-4, with 10 bases fitting TRBD1. The V gene's germline CDR1 is SGHRS and CDR2 YFSETQ. V lost 6 bases to trimming and J lost 7 bases; unmatched junction nucleotides: 7. The CDR3 contains 14 residues. The CDR3 sequence: CASTPGQGRNIQYF. DNA of the CDR3: TGCGCCAGCACTCCGGGACAGGGGAGGAACATTCAGTACTTC.

By sample fraction, this clone is medium-sized (0.01 to 0.1%). This chain connects TRBV30 to TRBJ1-4, with 9 bases lining up with TRBD1. Unmatched junction bases numbered 5, after V lost 7 bases and J lost 5 bases. The CDR3 is made up of 13 amino acids. Germline loops: CDR1 GTSNPN, CDR2 SVGIG (reference sequence). CDR3 nucleotides: TGTGCCTCCGACAGGGGGGGAAATGAAAAACTGTTTTTT. Translation: CASDRGGNEKLFF.

This clone was picked up one time. The chain has TRBV9 and TRBJ1-1, with D maybe TRBD1 (5 bases). V shed 3 bases and J shed 4 bases, with 13 bases lying between them. Germline CDR1 SGDLS, CDR2 YYNGEE. There are 14 residues in the CDR3. For the CDR3, the DNA is TGTGCCAGCAGCGCCGGGGGTGCGGGCACTGAAGCTTTCTTT. Amino acids: CASSAGGAGTEAFF.

The V gene is TRBV5-4, the J gene TRBJ2-3, with D perhaps matching TRBD1 or TRBD2 (6 bases each). CDR1 and CDR2 from the germline V gene are SGHNT and YYREEE (reference sequence). CDR3 length equals 14 residues. Trimming removed 0 bases at V and 6 bases at J, with 11 bases between. The CDR3 coding sequence is TGTGCCAGCAGCTTGGGGGGGGCACGGGATACGCAGTATTTT. As protein: CASSLGGARDTQYF.

The V and J genes are TRBV11-3 and TRBJ2-3, with D perhaps TRBD1 (6 bases). The CDR3 contains 12 residues. Germline V lookup: CDR1 SGHNT, CDR2 YENEEA. The V and J ends lost 5 bases and 6 bases respectively, with 9 bases between them. For the CDR3, the DNA is TGTGCCAGCAGCCCTACAGGGGATACGCAGTATTTT. This gives the protein CASSPTGDTQYF.

This chain joins TRBV6-5 and TRBJ1-2; 7 bases match TRBD1. V trimming: 3 bases; J trimming: 8 bases; junction bases outside the gene matches: 9. The CDR3 is made up of 14 amino acids. Germline V gene lookup returns CDR1 MNHEY and CDR2 SVGAGI. The CDR3 reads CASSYSGTAGGYTF. The CDR3 nucleotides read TGTGCCAGCAGTTATAGTGGGACAGCGGGCGGCTACACCTTC.

This chain joins TRBV6-6 and TRBJ2-7; 7 nucleotides match TRBD2. V trimming: 10 bases; J trimming: 6 bases; junction bases outside the gene matches: 9. The CDR3 is made up of 12 amino acids. CDR1 and CDR2 (germline): MNHNY, SVGAGI (reference sequence). The CDR3: CATPAGEGEQYF. The CDR3 DNA sequence: TGTGCCACCCCCGCGGGGGAGGGCGAGCAGTACTTC.

In this sample, this clone turned up once. The CDR3 is CASSLAGGLGPDTQYF. The CDR3 nucleotides are TGTGCCAGCAGCTTGGCGGGCGGCCTCGGCCCAGATACGCAGTATTTT. The rearrangement uses TRBV5-6 and TRBJ2-3; D is unresolved. From germline, CDR1 is SGHDT and CDR2 YYEEEE. The CDR3 has 16 amino acids. Trimming cost V 0 bases and J 4 bases, with 15 bases left between them. The full variable domain, with the rest looked up from reference TRBV5-6 and TRBJ2-3, is DAGVTQSPTHLIKTRGQQVTLRCSPKSGHDTVSWYQQALGQGPQFIFQYYEEEERQRGNFPDRFSGHQFPNYSSELNVNALLLGDSALYLCASSLAGGLGPDTQYFGPGTRLTVL.

The chain joins TRBV28 to TRBJ2-7, with D uncertain. Germline V gene lookup returns CDR1 MDHEN and CDR2 SYDVKM. This CDR3 comprises 15 residues. Trimming removed 2 bases from V and 1 base from J, with 12 bases in between. CDR3: CASSLARANSYEQYV. The DNA for the CDR3 is TGTGCCAGCAGTTTAGCCAGAGCAAATTCCTACGAGCAGTACGTC.

CDR3 sequence reads: CASSQSRSHQPQHF. The CDR3 coding sequence is TGTGCCAGCAGCCAAAGTCGGAGTCATCAGCCCCAGCATTTT. J is TRBJ1-5 and V is TRBV4-2; D is unclear. Germline lookup yields CDR1 LGHNA and CDR2 YNFKEQ. This CDR3 has 14 residues. With 2 bases removed from V and 5 bases from J, the gap between germline ends came to 10 bases.

This clone was seen more than once but under ten times. The chain uses TRBV5-6 and TRBJ2-3; 7 positions agree with TRBD1. Germline assignment: CDR1 SGHDT and CDR2 YYEEEE. This CDR3 spans 15 amino acids. With V trimmed by 3 bases and J by 2 bases, 6 bases remained unmatched. Here the CDR3 reads CASSSGQLVTDTQYF. In nucleotides, the CDR3 is TGTGCCAGCAGCTCGGGACAGCTTGTCACAGATACGCAGTATTTT.

This clone was observed a few times. The CDR3 here is CASSSLTGEALHF. In DNA, the CDR3 is TGTGCCAGCAGTTCATTAACAGGGGAGGCCCTCCACTTT. V is TRBV6-5 and J is TRBJ1-6; 7 bases fit TRBD1. V shed 4 bases and J 14 bases; nucleotides not matched to a gene: 8. The CDR3 has 13 amino acids. The germline CDR1 and CDR2 sequences are MNHEY and SVGAGI.